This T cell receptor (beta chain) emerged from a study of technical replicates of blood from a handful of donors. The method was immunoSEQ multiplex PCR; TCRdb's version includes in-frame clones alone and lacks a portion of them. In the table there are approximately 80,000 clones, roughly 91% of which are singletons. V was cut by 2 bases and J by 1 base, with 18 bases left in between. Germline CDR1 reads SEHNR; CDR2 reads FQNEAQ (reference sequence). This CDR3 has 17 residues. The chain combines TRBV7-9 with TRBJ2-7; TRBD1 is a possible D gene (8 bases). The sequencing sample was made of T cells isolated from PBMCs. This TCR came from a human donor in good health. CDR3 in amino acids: CASSLTGGQGPSYEQYF. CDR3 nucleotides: TGTGCCAGCAGCTTAACGGGAGGACAGGGACCATCCTACGAGCAGTACTTC.